This T cell receptor beta chain came from a study of blood T cell repertoires in COVID-19. Per the original methods: The assay estimated nucleated cells by amplifying reference gene primers. Clones were read by immunoSEQ multiplex PCR, and TCRdb kept only the in-frame ones, dropping some. V, J and clone size were drawn from that table, and D and trimming were deduced from the DNA. The table records about 350,000 clones, about nine tenths of them present only once. Grouping used clinical history reported by participants in a survey and questionnaire. This CDR3 has 14 amino acids. Losses at the gene ends were 8 bases for V and 5 bases for J; bases not matched to a gene: 8. Looked up from germline, CDR1 is LNHDA and CDR2 is SQIVND (reference sequence).

The chain recombines TRBV19 with TRBJ2-2, with TRBD1 matching 7 bases. This TCR was sampled from a woman in her 30s who had been exposed to COVID-19. The specimen sequenced was PBMCs or T cells enriched from blood (not recorded which). CDR3 sequence: CASRRTGVTGELFF. The CDR3 DNA reads as TGTGCCAGTCGAAGGACAGGCGTTACCGGGGAGCTGTTTTTT. Full variable domain (remainder filled in from reference TRBV19 and TRBJ2-2): DGGITQSPKYLFRKEGQNVTLSCEQNLNHDAMYWYRQDPGQGLRLIYYSQIVNDFQKGDIAEGYSVSREKKESFPLTVTSAQKNPTAFYLCASRRTGVTGELFFGEGSRLTVL.